This is a list of T cell receptor beta chains from one sample in a study of vaccination and CD4 T cells after COVID-19. The antigens these receptors bind are not known. TCRdb reprocessed the PCR reads via MiXCR and lists one record per CDR3 protein. The repertoire holds about 11,000 distinct CDR3 sequences, with around 46% as singletons. Sequenced input: CD4+ T cells from blood, cultured in vitro. The source is a human donor who had recovered from COVID-19. Both conserved end residues are trimmed from each CDR3.

cdr3_aa	v_call	cdr3_length
ASSEGLRGGRTEAF	TRBV10-2	14
ASSTGGGANIQY	TRBV19	12
ASSEGYLQF	TRBV2	9
ASSEVRTSGRVETQY	TRBV6-1	15
ATRRERGYEQY	TRBV6-2/TRBV6-3	11
SARDPRANYGYT	TRBV20-1	12
SASRRGGLGYEQY	TRBV20-1	13
ASRGLRTSGDSPLH	TRBV25-1	14
ASSLVGVGRNTEAF	TRBV5-8	14
ASSIAGGGRNQPQH	TRBV19	14
ASREGGRETQY	TRBV12-3/TRBV12-4	11
ASSSQGANYGYT	TRBV12-3/TRBV12-4	12
ASRRQGARQPQH	TRBV6-1	12
SASPGTGRNNEQF	TRBV20-1	13
ASSTGTVMGYT	TRBV7-9	11
ASSLSPGRRGVGYT	TRBV5-1	14
ASSLSPGTGTRSSEQY	TRBV6-5	16
AISAGTGLS	TRBV10-3	9
ASSLDRGGGYT	TRBV12-3/TRBV12-4	11
ASSQDGWGTGGGGYT	TRBV4-1	15
SARDFVRGGASSNQPQH	TRBV20-1	17
ASSVGQGGDEQF	TRBV7-2	12
ASSVDSLTEAF	TRBV2	11
ASSQGAQFIDSSSYEQY	TRBV14	17
ATWGPGVQETQY	TRBV27	12
ASSPRAGTGYT	TRBV5-4	11
ASSKTRDRGKKWSYNSPLH	TRBV6-1	19
SARDGHRSYSYNEQF	TRBV20-1	15
SARGSMNTEAF	TRBV20-1	11
ASSRGTSPEDTQY	TRBV7-2	13
ASRDRGNTEAF	TRBV5-1	11
ASVLGLARPEQF	TRBV6-2/TRBV6-3	12
AISDNPQNIQY	TRBV10-3	11
ASSPRELGNTIY	TRBV11-3	12
TSSIEGVGTGNTIY	TRBV19	14
SAIGRGVYAAF	TRBV20-1	11
ASSESRWGRGAKNIQY	TRBV5-1	16
ASSLATGAGYT	TRBV7-9	11
ASSRERGTEAF	TRBV19	11
ASLRDSNNEQF	TRBV12-3/TRBV12-4	11
ASRGEWMLGTQY	TRBV6-1	12
ASRVRGFNQPQH	TRBV21-1	12
ASSSGLAGELF	TRBV12-3/TRBV12-4	11
AWRDSYNSPLH	TRBV30	11
ASSPSGGVINIQY	TRBV5-1	13
ASSLDGLAIDTQY	TRBV7-2	13